Listed below are T cell receptor beta chains from one sample, sequenced in a study of cytotoxic CD8 clonotypes in ibrutinib-treated CLL. Sequencing used immunoSEQ multiplex PCR; TCRdb keeps in-frame clones, though not all of them. The sample contains about 140,000 clones, approximately 80% of which appear only once. Sequenced here: PBMCs, sampled after 36 months of ibrutinib treatment. These receptors were obtained from a human donor with chronic lymphocytic leukemia. The CDR3 runs from the conserved cysteine through the conserved F or W. Each record gives: D gene, J gene, V gene, CDR3 protein. The D gene is left open where the match is weak.

D: -; J: TRBJ2-7; V: TRBV28; CDR3: CASSKGSYEQYF
D: -; J: TRBJ1-3; V: TRBV11-2; CDR3: CASSSVGNTIYF
D: TRBD1; J: TRBJ1-2; V: TRBV28; CDR3: CASSFSGGTGFNYGYTF
D: -; J: TRBJ2-2; V: TRBV28; CDR3: CASKLHNTGELFF
D: -; J: TRBJ1-5; V: TRBV28; CDR3: CASSLWARNRYSNQPQHF
D: -; J: TRBJ2-7; V: TRBV5-6; CDR3: CASSYGATAIYEQYF
D: TRBD2; J: TRBJ2-3; V: TRBV6-4; CDR3: CASSGAASGSTDTQYF
D: -; J: TRBJ1-1; V: TRBV30; CDR3: CAWSVLLEAFF
D: -; J: TRBJ1-2; V: TRBV5-1; CDR3: CASSSSPGYGYTF
D: -; J: TRBJ1-2; V: TRBV7-8; CDR3: CASSLAGYTF
D: -; J: TRBJ1-3; V: TRBV18; CDR3: CASSPRPATVSGNTIYF
D: -; J: TRBJ2-3; V: TRBV6-1; CDR3: CARGDWGDTQYF
D: TRBD1; J: TRBJ1-1; V: TRBV10-3; CDR3: CAVQGARVLTNTEAFF
D: -; J: TRBJ2-2; V: TRBV28; CDR3: CASLLGVRWGRRHTGELFF
D: -; J: TRBJ2-7; V: TRBV27; CDR3: CASKKTESNEQYF
D: -; J: TRBJ2-5; V: TRBV10-3; CDR3: CAISGPGTTQETQYF
D: TRBD1; J: TRBJ2-7; V: TRBV18; CDR3: CASSPQQGANEQYF
D: -; J: TRBJ2-1; V: TRBV7-2; CDR3: CASSPRTLNEQFF
D: TRBD2; J: TRBJ2-7; V: TRBV7-2; CDR3: CASSRGTSGTRRLYEQYF